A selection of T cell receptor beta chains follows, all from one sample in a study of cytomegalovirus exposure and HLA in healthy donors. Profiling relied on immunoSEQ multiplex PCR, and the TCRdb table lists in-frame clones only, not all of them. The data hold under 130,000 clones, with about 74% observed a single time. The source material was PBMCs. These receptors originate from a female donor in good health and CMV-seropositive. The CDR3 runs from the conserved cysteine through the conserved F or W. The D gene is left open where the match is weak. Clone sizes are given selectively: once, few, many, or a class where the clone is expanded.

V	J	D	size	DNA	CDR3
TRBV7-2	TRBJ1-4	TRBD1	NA	TGTGCCAGCAGCTCACAGGGGGTTAATGAAAAACTGTTTTTT	CASSSQGVNEKLFF
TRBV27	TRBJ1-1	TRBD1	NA	TGTGCCAGCAGATGGGCAGGGGGCACTGAAGCTTTCTTT	CASRWAGGTEAFF
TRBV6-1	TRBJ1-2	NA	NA	TGTGCCAGCTGGGAGGGATTGAACTATGGCTACACCTTC	CASWEGLNYGYTF
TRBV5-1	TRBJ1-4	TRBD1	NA	TGCGCCAGCAGGAAGACAGGGCGGAATGAAAAACTGTTTTTT	CASRKTGRNEKLFF
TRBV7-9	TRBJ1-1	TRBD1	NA	TGTGCCAGCAGCTCTCAAGGGGGCATGAACACTGAAGCTTTCTTT	CASSSQGGMNTEAFF
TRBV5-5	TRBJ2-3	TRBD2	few	TGTGCCAGCAGCTTGAGTGTAGCGGGGGGGTTTACTAGCACAGATACGCAGTATTTT	CASSLSVAGGFTSTDTQYF
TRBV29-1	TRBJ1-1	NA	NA	TGCAGCGTTACGGGGACACCCAACACTGAAGCTTTCTTT	CSVTGTPNTEAFF
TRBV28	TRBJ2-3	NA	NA	TGTGCCAGCACCCCGGGCAGGGGAGTTACGCAGTATTTT	CASTPGRGVTQYF
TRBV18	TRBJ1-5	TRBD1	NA	TGTGCCAGCTCACCGACGGGACAGTCCAATCAGCCCCAGCATTTT	CASSPTGQSNQPQHF
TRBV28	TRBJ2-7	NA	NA	TGTGCCAGCAGTGGTAACAGGGGAGGAACCTACGAGCAGTACTTC	CASSGNRGGTYEQYF
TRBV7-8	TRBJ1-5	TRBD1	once	TGTGCCAGCAGCTTAGAACAGGGGTACAATCAGCCCCAGCATTTT	CASSLEQGYNQPQHF
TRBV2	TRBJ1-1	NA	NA	TGTGCCAGCAGTTACCTTACCACAAGGAACACTGAAGCTTTCTTT	CASSYLTTRNTEAFF
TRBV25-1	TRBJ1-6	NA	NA	TGTGCCGCGAGAACATGGGGGGGATCCCCTAGAGCTTCACCCCTCCACTTT	CAARTWGGSPRASPLHF
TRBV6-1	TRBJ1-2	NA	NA	TGTGCCAGCAGTGGACCGGGGGGACTGGCTAACTATGGCTACACCTTC	CASSGPGGLANYGYTF
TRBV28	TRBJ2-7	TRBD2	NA	TGTGCCAGCAGTTACGGACTAGCCTACGAGCAGTACTTC	CASSYGLAYEQYF
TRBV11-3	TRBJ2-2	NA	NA	TGTGCCAGCAGCTTACCCAGGGTCGCCGGGGAGCTGTTTTTT	CASSLPRVAGELFF
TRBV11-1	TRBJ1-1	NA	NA	TGTGCCAGCAGCCCGCCCCGAATCTCCGGGGTAGTTGCTGAAGCTTTCTTT	CASSPPRISGVVAEAFF
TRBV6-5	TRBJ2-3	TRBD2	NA	TGTGCCAGCAGTCAAAGCGGGGGGGCCGGAGATACGCAGTATTTT	CASSQSGGAGDTQYF
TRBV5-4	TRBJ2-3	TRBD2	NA	TGTGCCAGCAGCTGGGGTAATCAGCGGGGGGGCGGGGATACGCAGTATTTT	CASSWGNQRGGGDTQYF
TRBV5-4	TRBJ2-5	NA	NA	TGTGCCAGCAGCCAGAGGGGGGGGCGAGAGACCCAGTACTTC	CASSQRGGRETQYF
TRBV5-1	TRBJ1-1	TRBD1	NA	TGCGCCAGCAGCCTTACACAGGGGGGGCTGAACACTGAAGCTTTCTTT	CASSLTQGGLNTEAFF
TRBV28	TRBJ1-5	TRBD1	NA	TGTGCCAGCAGTACCCGCCGCCGGGACAGGGGTCAGCCCCAGCATTTT	CASSTRRRDRGQPQHF
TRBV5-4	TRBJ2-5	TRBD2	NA	TGTGCCAGCAGCCCAGGGAGCGGGGCTCAAGAGACCCAGTACTTC	CASSPGSGAQETQYF
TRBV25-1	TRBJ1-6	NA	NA	TGTGCCAGCAGTGAGAGTAGCAGTTTATTTACCAATTCACCCCTCCACTTT	CASSESSSLFTNSPLHF
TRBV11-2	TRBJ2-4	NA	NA	TGTGCCAGCAGCCCACAGACTCAAGGGAGAAACATTCAGTACTTC	CASSPQTQGRNIQYF
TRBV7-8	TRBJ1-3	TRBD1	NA	TGTGCCAGCAGCCCCTTAGGGGGGACAGGGACGGGGCCAAGCACCATATATTTT	CASSPLGGTGTGPSTIYF
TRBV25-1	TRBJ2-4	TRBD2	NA	TGTGCCAGCAGGCTAAGCGGGAGAAAGGAGGAAGCCAAAAACATTCAGTACTTC	CASRLSGRKEEAKNIQYF
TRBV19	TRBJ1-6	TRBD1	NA	TGTGCCAGTAGTGGCCGGACAGGGGACGATTCACCCCTCCACTTT	CASSGRTGDDSPLHF
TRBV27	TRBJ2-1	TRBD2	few	TGTGCCACTCGACTAGCGGTTGGGCCCAGTGAGCAGTTCTTC	CATRLAVGPSEQFF
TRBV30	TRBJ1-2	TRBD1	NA	TGTGCTTCGGGCAGGGGGCTCTATGGCTACACCTTC	CASGRGLYGYTF
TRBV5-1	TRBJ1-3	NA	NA	TGCGCCAGCAGCCTGAATAACAACAGGGGAAACACCATATATTTT	CASSLNNNRGNTIYF
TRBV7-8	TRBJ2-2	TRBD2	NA	TGTGCCAGCAGTATAAGGGCGGGGGGGCTCTCCGGGGAGCTGTTTTTT	CASSIRAGGLSGELFF
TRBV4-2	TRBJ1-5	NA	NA	TGTGCCAGCAGCCAAGGAACCCAGAGCAGGGCCAATCAGCCCCAGCATTTT	CASSQGTQSRANQPQHF
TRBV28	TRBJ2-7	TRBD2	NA	TGTGCCAGCAGTTTGCTCGGGACTAGCGGTTACGAGCAGTACTTC	CASSLLGTSGYEQYF
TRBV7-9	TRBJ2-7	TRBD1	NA	TGTGCCAGCAGCTCAAGGGGGGACAGGGGCGAGCAGTACTTC	CASSSRGDRGEQYF
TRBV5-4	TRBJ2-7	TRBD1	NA	TGTGCCAGCAGCTCACAGGGGGCAGCCTACGAGCAGTACTTC	CASSSQGAAYEQYF
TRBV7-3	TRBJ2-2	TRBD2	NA	TGTGCCAGCAGCTCCGCCCTTGGTAGCGGGAGGACGAACACCGGGGAGCTGTTTTTT	CASSSALGSGRTNTGELFF
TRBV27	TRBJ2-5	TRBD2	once	TGTGCCAGCAGTTTTGGCGGGGGGGCAAAGACCCAGTACTTC	CASSFGGGAKTQYF
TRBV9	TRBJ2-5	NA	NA	TGTGCCAGCAGCGTAGAAGGGGTTAACTGGGAGACCCAGTACTTC	CASSVEGVNWETQYF
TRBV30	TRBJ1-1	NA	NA	TGTGCCTGGAGTCCGTACGAGCGACTAGGCACTGAAGCTTTCTTT	CAWSPYERLGTEAFF
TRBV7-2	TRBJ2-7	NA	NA	TGTGCCAGCAGCTTATCCCGCTACGAGCAGTACTTC	CASSLSRYEQYF
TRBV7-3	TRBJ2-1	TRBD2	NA	TGTGCCAGCAGCCCGAGCGGGAGCTCCTACAATGAGCAGTTCTTC	CASSPSGSSYNEQFF
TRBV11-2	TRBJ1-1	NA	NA	TGTGCCAGCAGCGCCGCCGGGACAATGAACACTGAAGCTTTCTTT	CASSAAGTMNTEAFF
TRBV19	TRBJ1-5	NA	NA	TGTGCCAGTAGTATAGGGGTAGGGGGTCAGCCCCAGCATTTT	CASSIGVGGQPQHF
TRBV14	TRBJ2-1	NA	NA	TGTGCCAGCAGCCCCCCCGGCACACTAAACAATGAGCAGTTCTTC	CASSPPGTLNNEQFF